This T cell receptor beta chain was recorded in a study of blood T cell repertoires in COVID-19. Overall study context: Samples taken during acute and convalescent COVID-19 were collected in the United States, Italy and Spain. The analysed material was cDNA or gDNA that came from T cells, B-cell-depleted T cells, or PBMCs.

Seattle's cohort entered during active infection and was followed longitudinally. This CDR3 comprises 13 residues. Germline V gene data show CDR1 as SQVTM and CDR2 as ANQGSEA. Trimming took 6 bases from V and 6 from J; bases not matched to a gene: 6. In the authors' methods: Estimates of nucleated cell counts were drawn from the amplification of reference gene primers. Only in-frame clones appear in the TCRdb table, and some are missing; sequencing was by immunoSEQ multiplex PCR. Clone size and V and J calls were adopted from that table, with D and trimming inferred from the DNA. The table shows approximately 260,000 clones, with 88% occurring only once.

The source material was peripheral blood. This receptor was obtained from a woman aged 70-85 years with COVID-19, enrolled during active disease. V gene TRBV29-1 combines with J gene TRBJ1-2; 11 nucleotides match TRBD1. The CDR3 reads CSVRDRGSNGYTF. The CDR3 coding sequence is TGCAGCGTAAGGGACAGGGGGTCTAATGGCTACACCTTC. The full variable domain, with the rest looked up from reference TRBV29-1 and TRBJ1-2, is SAVISQKPSRDICQRGTSLTIQCQVDSQVTMMFWYRQQPGQSLTLIATANQGSEATYESGFVIDKFPISRPNLTFSTLTVSNMSPEDSSIYLCSVRDRGSNGYTFGSGTRLTVV.